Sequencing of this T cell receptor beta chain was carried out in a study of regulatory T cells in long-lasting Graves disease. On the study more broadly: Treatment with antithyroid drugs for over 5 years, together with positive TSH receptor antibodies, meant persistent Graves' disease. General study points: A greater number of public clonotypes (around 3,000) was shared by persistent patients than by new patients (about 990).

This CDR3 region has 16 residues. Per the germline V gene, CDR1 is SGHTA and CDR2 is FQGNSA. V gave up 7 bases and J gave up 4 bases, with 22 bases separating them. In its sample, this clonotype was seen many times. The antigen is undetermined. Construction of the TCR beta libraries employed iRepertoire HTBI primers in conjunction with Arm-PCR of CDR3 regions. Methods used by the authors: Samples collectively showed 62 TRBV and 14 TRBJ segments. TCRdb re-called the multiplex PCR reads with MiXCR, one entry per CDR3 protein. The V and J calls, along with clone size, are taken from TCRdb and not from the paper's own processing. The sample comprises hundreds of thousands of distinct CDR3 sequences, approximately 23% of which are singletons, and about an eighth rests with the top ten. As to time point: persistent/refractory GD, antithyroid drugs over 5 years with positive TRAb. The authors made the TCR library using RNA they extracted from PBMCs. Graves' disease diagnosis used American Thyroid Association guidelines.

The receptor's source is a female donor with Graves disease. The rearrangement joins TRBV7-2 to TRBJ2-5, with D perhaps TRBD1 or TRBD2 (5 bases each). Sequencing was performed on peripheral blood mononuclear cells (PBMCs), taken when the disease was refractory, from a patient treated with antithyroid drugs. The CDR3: CASNPHGAGSRETQYF. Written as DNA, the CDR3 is TGTGCCAGCAACCCCCACGGGGCAGGGTCCCGAGAGACCCAGTACTTC.